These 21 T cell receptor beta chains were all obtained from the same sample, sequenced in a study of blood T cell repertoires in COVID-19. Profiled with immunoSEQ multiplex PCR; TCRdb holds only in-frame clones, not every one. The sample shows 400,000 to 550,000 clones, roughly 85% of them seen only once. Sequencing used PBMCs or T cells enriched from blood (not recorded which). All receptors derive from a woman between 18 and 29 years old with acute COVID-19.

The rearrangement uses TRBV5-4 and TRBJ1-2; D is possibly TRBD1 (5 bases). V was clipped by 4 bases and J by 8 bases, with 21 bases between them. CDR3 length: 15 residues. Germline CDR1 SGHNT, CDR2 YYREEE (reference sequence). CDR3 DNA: TGTGCCAGCAGCGTGCTGATTGACAAGACAGTGGGCTACACCTTC. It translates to CASSVLIDKTVGYTF.

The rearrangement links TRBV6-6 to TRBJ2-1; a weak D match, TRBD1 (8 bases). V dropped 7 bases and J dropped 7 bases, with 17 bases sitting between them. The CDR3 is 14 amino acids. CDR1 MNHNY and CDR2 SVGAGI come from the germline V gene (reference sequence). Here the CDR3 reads CASTDRGGGNEQFF. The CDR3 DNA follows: TGTGCCAGCACCGACAGGGGAGGGGGAAATGAGCAGTTCTTC.

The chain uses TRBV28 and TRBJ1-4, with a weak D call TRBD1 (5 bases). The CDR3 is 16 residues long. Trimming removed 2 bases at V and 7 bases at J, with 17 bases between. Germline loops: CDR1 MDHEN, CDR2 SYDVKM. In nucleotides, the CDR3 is TGTGCCAGCAGTTTACCCGAGGGTGCGGGGGTTGAAAAACTGTTTTTT. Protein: CASSLPEGAGVEKLFF.

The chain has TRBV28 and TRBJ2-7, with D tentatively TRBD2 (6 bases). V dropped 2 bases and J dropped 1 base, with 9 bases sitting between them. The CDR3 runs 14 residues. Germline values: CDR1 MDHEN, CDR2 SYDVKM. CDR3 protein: CASSLTGGSYEQYF. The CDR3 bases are TGTGCCAGCAGTTTAACCGGGGGTTCCTACGAGCAGTACTTC. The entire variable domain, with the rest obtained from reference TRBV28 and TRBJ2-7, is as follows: DVKVTQSSRYLVKRTGEKVFLECVQDMDHENMFWYRQDPGLGLRLIYFSYDVKMKEKGDIPEGYSVSREKKERFSLILESASTNQTSMYLCASSLTGGSYEQYFGPGTRLTVT.

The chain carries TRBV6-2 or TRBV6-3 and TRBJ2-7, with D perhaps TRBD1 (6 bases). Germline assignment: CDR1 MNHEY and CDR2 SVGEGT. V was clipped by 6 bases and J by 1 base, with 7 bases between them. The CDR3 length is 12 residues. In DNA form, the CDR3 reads TGTGCCAGCAGCGGACAGTCCTACGAGCAGTACTTC. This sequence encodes CASSGQSYEQYF.

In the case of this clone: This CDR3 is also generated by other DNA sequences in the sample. DNA for the CDR3: TGTGCCAGCAGCCAGCGGAACACTGAAGCTTTCTTT. Translated, it gives CASSQRNTEAFF. The chain is built from TRBV3-1 (or the pseudogene TRBV3-2) and TRBJ1-1; D unresolved. The length of the CDR3 is 12 residues. Trimming shortened V by 3 bases and J by 1 base, and 3 bases separated the two germline ends. Germline values: CDR1 LGHDT, CDR2 YNNKEL (reference sequence).

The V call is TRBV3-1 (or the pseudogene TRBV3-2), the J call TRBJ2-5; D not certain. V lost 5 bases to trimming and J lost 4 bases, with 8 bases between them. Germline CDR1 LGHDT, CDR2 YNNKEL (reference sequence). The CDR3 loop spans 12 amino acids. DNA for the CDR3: TGTGCCAGCAGCGAGGCCCCAGAGACCCAGTACTTC. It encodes CASSEAPETQYF.

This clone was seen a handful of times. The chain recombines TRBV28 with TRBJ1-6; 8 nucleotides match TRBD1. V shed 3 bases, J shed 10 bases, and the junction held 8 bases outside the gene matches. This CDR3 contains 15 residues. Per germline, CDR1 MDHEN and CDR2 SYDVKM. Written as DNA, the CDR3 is TGTGCCAGCAGTTTCAATATAGGACAGGGATCACCCCTCCACTTT. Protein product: CASSFNIGQGSPLHF.

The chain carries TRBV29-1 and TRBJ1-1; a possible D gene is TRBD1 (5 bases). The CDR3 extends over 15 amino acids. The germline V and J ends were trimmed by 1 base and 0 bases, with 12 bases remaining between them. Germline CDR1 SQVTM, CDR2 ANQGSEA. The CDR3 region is CSVEVRQLMNTEAFF. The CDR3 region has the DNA TGCAGCGTTGAAGTTCGACAGCTTATGAACACTGAAGCTTTCTTT. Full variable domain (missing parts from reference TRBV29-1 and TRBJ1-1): SAVISQKPSRDICQRGTSLTIQCQVDSQVTMMFWYRQQPGQSLTLIATANQGSEATYESGFVIDKFPISRPNLTFSTLTVSNMSPEDSSIYLCSVEVRQLMNTEAFFGQGTRLTVV.

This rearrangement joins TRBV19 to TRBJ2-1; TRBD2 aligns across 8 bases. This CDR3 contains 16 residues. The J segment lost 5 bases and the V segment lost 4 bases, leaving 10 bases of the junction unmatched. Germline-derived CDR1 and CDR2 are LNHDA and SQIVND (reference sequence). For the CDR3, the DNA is TGTGCCAGTAGTAATCTGGCGGGAGGTGATGACAATGAGCAGTTCTTC. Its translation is CASSNLAGGDDNEQFF.

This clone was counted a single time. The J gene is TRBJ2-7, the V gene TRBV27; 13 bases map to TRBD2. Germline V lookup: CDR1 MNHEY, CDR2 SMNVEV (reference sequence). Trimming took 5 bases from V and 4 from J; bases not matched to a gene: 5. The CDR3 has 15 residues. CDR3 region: CASSEWTSGSYEQYF. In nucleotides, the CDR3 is TGTGCCAGCAGTGAATGGACTAGCGGGAGTTACGAGCAGTACTTC.

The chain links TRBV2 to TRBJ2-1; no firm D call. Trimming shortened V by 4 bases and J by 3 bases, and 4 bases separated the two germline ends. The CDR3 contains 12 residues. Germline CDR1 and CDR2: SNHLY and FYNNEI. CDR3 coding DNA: TGTGCCAGCAGTGCCTTCTACAATGAGCAGTTCTTC. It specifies CASSAFYNEQFF.

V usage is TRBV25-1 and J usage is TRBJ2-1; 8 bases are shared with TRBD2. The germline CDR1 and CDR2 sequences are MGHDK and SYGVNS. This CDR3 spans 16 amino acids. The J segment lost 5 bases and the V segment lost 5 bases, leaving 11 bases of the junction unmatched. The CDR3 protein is CASSTVRGGPDNEQFF. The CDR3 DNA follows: TGTGCCAGCAGTACGGTTCGGGGGGGCCCTGACAATGAGCAGTTCTTC.

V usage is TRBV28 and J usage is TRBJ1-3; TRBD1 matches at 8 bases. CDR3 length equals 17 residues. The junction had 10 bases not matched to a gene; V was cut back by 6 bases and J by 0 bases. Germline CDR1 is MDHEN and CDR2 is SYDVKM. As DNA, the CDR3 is TGTGCCAGCAGAAAGGGGGACAGGATCCCCTCTGGAAACACCATATATTTT. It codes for CASRKGDRIPSGNTIYF.

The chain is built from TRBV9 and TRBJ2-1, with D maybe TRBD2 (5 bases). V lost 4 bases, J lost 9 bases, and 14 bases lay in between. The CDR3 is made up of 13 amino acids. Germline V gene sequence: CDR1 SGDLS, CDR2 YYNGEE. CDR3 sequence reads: CASSPQTGIEQFF. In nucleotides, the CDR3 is TGTGCCAGCAGCCCCCAAACGGGGATTGAGCAGTTCTTC. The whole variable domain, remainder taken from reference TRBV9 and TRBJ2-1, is DSGVTQTPKHLITATGQRVTLRCSPRSGDLSVYWYQQSLDQGLQFLIQYYNGEERAKGNILERFSAQQFPDLHSELNLSSLELGDSALYFCASSPQTGIEQFFGPGTRLTVL.

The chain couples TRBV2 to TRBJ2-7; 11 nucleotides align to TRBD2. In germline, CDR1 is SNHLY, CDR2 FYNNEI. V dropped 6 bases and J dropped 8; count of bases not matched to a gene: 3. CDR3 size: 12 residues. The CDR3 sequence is CASRTSGNKQYF. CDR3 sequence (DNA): TGTGCCAGCAGGACTAGCGGGAATAAGCAGTACTTC.

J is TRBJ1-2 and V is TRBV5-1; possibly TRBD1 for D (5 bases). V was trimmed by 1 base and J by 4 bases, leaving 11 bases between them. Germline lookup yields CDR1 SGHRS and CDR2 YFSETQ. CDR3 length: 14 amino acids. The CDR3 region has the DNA TGCGCCAGCAGCTTGAGCAGGGCCGGCTATGGCTACACCTTC. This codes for CASSLSRAGYGYTF.

The CDR3 region is CASSQQVHQTYEQYF. CDR3 coding DNA: TGTGCCAGCAGTCAACAGGTTCACCAAACCTACGAGCAGTACTTC. The chain carries TRBV27 and TRBJ2-7; TRBD1 might be the D (5 bases). The CDR3 has 15 residues. Per germline, CDR1 MNHEY and CDR2 SMNVEV (reference sequence). V was clipped by 5 bases and J by 2 bases, with 16 bases between them.

The chain's CDR3 is CASSLNRGGNEQYF. The CDR3 DNA sequence: TGCGCCAGCAGTTTGAACAGGGGGGGCAACGAGCAGTACTTC. V is TRBV5-1 and J is TRBJ2-7, with D possibly TRBD1 on 8 matching bases. Germline loops: CDR1 SGHRS, CDR2 YFSETQ. The CDR3 contains 14 residues. V lost 5 bases and J lost 5, with 17 bases in between.

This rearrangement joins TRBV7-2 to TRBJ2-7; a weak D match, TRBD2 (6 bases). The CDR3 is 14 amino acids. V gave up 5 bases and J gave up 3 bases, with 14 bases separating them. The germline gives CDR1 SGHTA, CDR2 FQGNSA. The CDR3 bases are TGTGCCAGCAGCCCCCCCGGGGGAAACTACGAGCAGTACTTC. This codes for CASSPPGGNYEQYF.

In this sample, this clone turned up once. DNA for the CDR3: TGTGCCAGCAGCCCACAGATTTTTAGCAATCAGCCCCAGCATTTT. This sequence encodes CASSPQIFSNQPQHF. This chain uses TRBV7-2 with TRBJ1-5, with D unclear. CDR1 and CDR2 from the germline V gene are SGHTA and FQGNSA. The germline V and J ends were trimmed by 5 bases and 0 bases, with 11 bases remaining between them. This CDR3 region has 15 residues. The variable domain in full, with the rest retrieved from reference TRBV7-2 and TRBJ1-5, is GAGVSQSPSNKVTEKGKDVELRCDPISGHTALYWYRQSLGQGLEFLIYFQGNSAPDKSGLPSDRFSAERTGGSVSTLTIQRTQQEDSAVYLCASSPQIFSNQPQHFGDGTRLSIL.